Below, one T cell receptor beta chain is given with its context. In the original workflow: By means of reference gene primer amplification, nucleated cell counts were estimated. The protocol was immunoSEQ multiplex PCR, while the TCRdb copy is restricted to in-frame clones and leaves out a portion. That table gives V, J and clone size, and the DNA gave D and trimming. The repertoire holds 140,000 or so clones, with around 81% as singletons. CDR3 size: 15 residues. Looked up from germline, CDR1 is SNHLY and CDR2 is FYNNEI. J was trimmed by 8 bases and V by 5 bases; bases with no gene match: 8. These data come from a study of blood T cell repertoires in COVID-19. Study-level information: Acute-phase and convalescent COVID-19 samples originated in the United States, Italy and Spain.

This clonotype was obtained from a middle-aged woman who had recovered from COVID-19. V is TRBV2 and J is TRBJ1-6; 8 bases fit TRBD1. The sequencing sample was made of PBMCs or T cells enriched from blood (not recorded which). CDR3 nucleotide sequence: TGTGCCAGCAGTCGGACAGGGCGAAATGATTCACCCCTCCACTTT. Amino acids: CASSRTGRNDSPLHF.